Presented here are 21 T cell receptor beta chains from one specimen sequenced in a study of T-cell reconstitution after alpha-beta-depleted transplantation in children. Preparation of the TCRbeta library involved a method that used unique molecular identifiers. TCRdb reanalysed the PCR reads using MiXCR and keeps one entry per CDR3 protein. Of about 830,000 distinct CDR3 sequences listed, 16% are singletons. The material sequenced was PBMCs, mostly from graft donor cells, taken 360 days after TCRalphabeta/CD19-depleted stem cell transplant. These receptors all come from a male patient younger than 18 who had a stem cell transplant for acute lymphoblastic leukemia, so the T cells may come from the graft donor.

This chain uses TRBV24-1 with TRBJ2-1; tentatively, D is TRBD2 (7 bases). The germline V gene encodes CDR1 KGHDR and CDR2 SFDVKD. V was cut by 2 bases and J by 4 bases, with 17 bases left in between. CDR3 length: 17 residues. CDR3 amino acids: CATSDSRGGRGYNEQFF. The CDR3 DNA is TGTGCCACCAGTGATTCGAGGGGGGGACGGGGGTACAATGAGCAGTTCTTC.

This clonotype has just a few counts. The J gene is TRBJ2-3, the V gene TRBV3-1; D remains ambiguous. Trimming took 0 bases from V and 2 from J, leaving 12 bases between them. The CDR3 runs 16 residues. From germline, CDR1 is LGHDT and CDR2 YNNKEL (reference sequence). The CDR3 loop reads CASSQDARIPTDTQYF. For the CDR3, the DNA is TGTGCCAGCAGCCAAGATGCGCGGATCCCCACAGATACGCAGTATTTT.

This clonotype showed up just once. The V call is TRBV29-1, the J call TRBJ1-5; D might be TRBD1 (5 bases). The V end lost 5 bases, the J end lost 0 bases, and 14 bases lay between the germline ends. The length of the CDR3 is 15 residues. Germline V CDR1 and CDR2: SQVTM, ANQGSEA. CDR3 protein: CSVILGGYSNQPQHF. CDR3 DNA: TGCAGCGTTATATTGGGGGGTTATAGCAATCAGCCCCAGCATTTT.

In this sample, this clonotype turned up a few times. This chain uses TRBV20-1 with TRBJ2-5, with 12 bases aligning to TRBD2. Germline loops: CDR1 DFQATT, CDR2 SNEGSKA (reference sequence). V lost 6 bases, J lost 4 bases, and 12 bases stayed unmatched. This CDR3 spans 16 amino acids. Here the CDR3 DNA reads TGCAGTGCCCGACGGCCTAGCGGGAGGGCCCGAGAGACCCAGTACTTC. Residues: CSARRPSGRARETQYF.

In DNA, the CDR3 is TGTGCCAGCAGCTCCGCTGGGGACAGGTCGCAGTATTTT. This translates into CASSSAGDRSQYF. The J gene is TRBJ2-3, the V gene TRBV7-9; TRBD1 aligns across 8 bases. CDR3 length: 13 amino acids. Per the germline V gene, CDR1 is SEHNR and CDR2 is FQNEAQ (reference sequence). The V segment lost 4 bases and the J segment 10 bases; nucleotides outside the gene matches: 7.

This clonotype was seen only a few times. The chain joins TRBV12-3 or TRBV12-4 to TRBJ2-1, with a tentative D call TRBD1 (6 bases). Trimming shortened V by 5 bases and J by 1 base, and 12 bases separated the two germline ends. The CDR3 runs 15 residues. For the CDR3, the DNA is TGTGCCAGCAGTCCCGAAGGGGGATCCTACAATGAGCAGTTCTTC. This gives the protein CASSPEGGSYNEQFF.

The chain combines TRBV5-5 with TRBJ2-6; TRBD1 might be the D (5 bases). The CDR3 sequence is 17 residues long. V was shortened by 4 bases and J by 2 bases, with 16 bases between the two germline ends. Germline V gene data show CDR1 as SGHKS and CDR2 as YYEKEE (reference sequence). The CDR3 spells CASSRYVTGAGANVLTF. The DNA for the CDR3 is TGTGCCAGCAGCCGTTACGTAACAGGAGCTGGGGCCAACGTCCTGACTTTC. Supplemented by reference TRBV5-5 and TRBJ2-6, the full variable domain reads DAGVTQSPTHLIKTRGQQVTLRCSPISGHKSVSWYQQVLGQGPQFIFQYYEKEERGRGNFPDRFSARQFPNYSSELNVNALLLGDSALYLCASSRYVTGAGANVLTFGAGSRLTVL.

V gene TRBV4-1 combines with J gene TRBJ2-1, with TRBD2 matching 10 bases. The germline V gene has CDR1 MGHRA and CDR2 YSYEKL. The CDR3 length is 15 residues. Germline trimming cut 0 bases from V and 9 bases from J; bases unmatched to any gene: 5. This CDR3 reads CASSQDGIAGGEQFF. CDR3 DNA: TGCGCCAGCAGCCAAGATGGAATAGCGGGAGGTGAGCAGTTCTTC.

The chain carries TRBV27 and TRBJ1-5, with a tentative D call TRBD1 (6 bases). Per the germline V gene, CDR1 is MNHEY and CDR2 is SMNVEV (reference sequence). The V and J ends lost 7 bases and 3 bases respectively, with 16 bases between them. This CDR3 has 15 residues. In DNA form, the CDR3 reads TGTGCCAGCATTTCTAAGGGGGGCCTCAATCAGCCCCAGCATTTT. This sequence encodes CASISKGGLNQPQHF.

This clonotype was observed a single time. A single base separates this from a much larger clone, so it may be a read error. V gene TRBV29-1 combines with J gene TRBJ1-5; D is unresolved. CDR1 SQVTM and CDR2 ANQGSEA come from the germline V gene. The CDR3 spans 14 residues. CDR3: CSVAEVMGNHPQHF. The CDR3 DNA is TGCAGCGTTGCGGAGGTAATGGGCAATCATCCCCAGCATTTT.

The rearrangement uses TRBV7-9 and TRBJ1-2; 9 positions agree with TRBD1. Germline CDR1 reads SEHNR; CDR2 reads FQNEAQ (reference sequence). V was clipped by 3 bases and J by 4 bases; unmatched bases: 3. CDR3 length: 14 amino acids. The CDR3 DNA reads as TGTGCCAGCAGCTTTGGGACAGGGAGCTATGGCTACACCTTC. This gives the protein CASSFGTGSYGYTF. Complete variable domain (other parts from reference TRBV7-9 and TRBJ1-2): DTGVSQNPRHKITKRGQNVTFRCDPISEHNRLYWYRQTLGQGPEFLTYFQNEAQLEKSRLLSDRFSAERPKGSFSTLEIQRTEQGDSAMYLCASSFGTGSYGYTFGSGTRLTVV.

The table lists this clonotype with many counts. This sequence joins TRBV27 and TRBJ2-7; TRBD1 matches at 11 bases. CDR1 and CDR2 (germline): MNHEY, SMNVEV (reference sequence). V lost 1 base, J lost 3 bases, and 2 bases stayed unmatched. CDR3 length: 15 residues. CDR3 amino acids: CASSLYGTGGYEQYF. For the CDR3, the DNA is TGTGCCAGCAGTTTATACGGGACAGGGGGCTACGAGCAGTACTTC.

This clonotype appeared a few times. The V gene is TRBV5-1, the J gene TRBJ2-2, with 7 bases that match TRBD1. With 4 bases clipped from V and 3 bases from J, the junction kept 6 bases outside the gene matches. Germline V gene lookup returns CDR1 SGHRS and CDR2 YFSETQ. The CDR3 is 15 residues long. CDR3 sequence reads: CASSRRQGDTGELFF. In nucleotides, the CDR3 is TGCGCCAGCAGCCGGAGACAGGGCGACACCGGGGAGCTGTTTTTT.

Worth noting for this clonotype: It may be a read error: a sequence one base away is much more abundant. The chain carries TRBV27 and TRBJ2-1; 7 bases match TRBD2. This CDR3 has 14 amino acids. V shed 8 bases, J shed 0 bases, and the junction held 4 bases outside the gene matches. The germline gives CDR1 MNHEY, CDR2 SMNVEV (reference sequence). The CDR3, as DNA: TGTGCCAGCGCGGGACTAAACTCCTACAATGAGCAGTTCTTC. Translation: CASAGLNSYNEQFF.

V is TRBV5-1 and J is TRBJ2-1; 10 bases match TRBD2. Germline V gives CDR1 SGHRS, CDR2 YFSETQ. The CDR3 is 18 residues long. With 2 bases clipped from V and 4 bases from J, the junction kept 12 bases outside the gene matches. CDR3 region: CASSFPSGLAAQYNEQFF. Written as DNA, the CDR3 is TGCGCCAGCAGCTTCCCGAGTGGACTAGCGGCGCAATACAATGAGCAGTTCTTC.

V is TRBV5-1 and J is TRBJ2-2; 13 bases are shared with TRBD2. The CDR3 contains 17 residues. The ends lost 4 bases at V and 1 base at J; junction bases unmatched: 4. The germline V gene has CDR1 SGHRS and CDR2 YFSETQ. The CDR3, as DNA: TGCGCCAGCAGCACTTGGACTAGCGGGAGGAACACCGGGGAGCTGTTTTTT. As protein: CASSTWTSGRNTGELFF. The full variable domain, in which reference TRBV5-1 and TRBJ2-2 provide the parts outside the CDR3, is KAGVTQTPRYLIKTRGQQVTLSCSPISGHRSVSWYQQTPGQGLQFLFEYFSETQRNKGNFPGRFSGRQFSNSRSEMNVSTLELGDSALYLCASSTWTSGRNTGELFFGEGSRLTVL.

This clonotype was observed a handful of times. The chain has TRBV6-4 and TRBJ2-3; no clear D. This CDR3 contains 14 residues. Germline V CDR1 and CDR2: MRHNA, SNTAGT. V dropped 2 bases and J dropped 0 bases, with 6 bases sitting between them. This CDR3 reads CASSDGLSTDTQYF. The CDR3 DNA sequence: TGTGCCAGCAGTGACGGCCTAAGCACAGATACGCAGTATTTT.

This clonotype was detected a few times. This rearrangement joins TRBV4-1 to TRBJ2-7; unclear D gene. The CDR3 spans 16 residues. The V end was cut by 4 bases, the J end by 0 bases, with 16 bases between. Germline lookup yields CDR1 MGHRA and CDR2 YSYEKL. CDR3 in DNA: TGCGCCAGCAGCCCTCGGGTAGACGGGCACTCCTACGAGCAGTACTTC. Its protein product is CASSPRVDGHSYEQYF.

The V call is TRBV2, the J call TRBJ2-5; tentatively, D is TRBD1 (6 bases). Germline assignment: CDR1 SNHLY and CDR2 FYNNEI. V lost 2 bases and J lost 3, with 10 bases in between. CDR3 size: 14 residues. The CDR3, as DNA: TGTGCCAGCAGTGAAATCTACAGGGAAGAGACCCAGTACTTC. The encoded protein is CASSEIYREETQYF.

This clonotype was counted only a few times. Here the CDR3 DNA reads TGTGCCAGCAGCCGAGACAGGCGGAACACCGGGGAGCTGTTTTTT. This codes for CASSRDRRNTGELFF. The V and J genes are TRBV7-8 and TRBJ2-2, with a possible D match to TRBD1 (6 bases). Germline V gives CDR1 SGHVS, CDR2 FQNEAQ. The CDR3 has 15 residues. The V and J ends lost 5 bases and 1 base respectively, with 11 bases between them.

This clonotype was counted between two and nine times. This chain joins TRBV2 and TRBJ2-5, with 7 bases fitting TRBD1. The junction had 12 bases not matched to a gene; V was cut back by 6 bases and J by 5 bases. CDR1 is SNHLY and CDR2 is FYNNEI in the germline V gene. This CDR3 comprises 15 residues. Here the CDR3 reads CASRLTDTRGETQYF. The CDR3 nucleotides are TGTGCCAGCAGGCTAACAGATACCAGGGGGGAGACCCAGTACTTC.